This T cell receptor beta chain emerged from a study of CD8+CD57+ T cells in acquired aplastic anemia. Study at large: Sorting CD4+ and CD8+ cells gave DNA averaging around 3 ug. Study-wide points: Patients and controls shared 25 to 35 CD8+ CDR3 sequences, which appeared highly expressed in patients and within their immunodominant clones.

Individuals selected for sequencing had exhibited CD8+CD57+ cell expansion on flow cytometry. As a group, the patients uniformly had severe acquired aplastic anemia. TCR beta VDJ and CDR3 were profiled, and genomic DNA was the template. TCRdb redid the calling of the reads with MiXCR, one entry per CDR3 protein. There are tens of thousands of distinct CDR3 sequences in the sample; less than 65% occur only once, and 59% lies in the top ten. The junction had 9 bases not matched to a gene; V was cut back by 6 bases and J by 7 bases. The CDR3 contains 15 residues. Germline V lookup: CDR1 DFQATT, CDR2 SNEGSKA (reference sequence). This clonotype showed up just a few times. Its antigen is unidentified. Since a much larger clone is just one base distant, this may be a read error.

The source of this sequence is a human donor with aplastic anemia. This sequence joins TRBV20-1 and TRBJ1-4; 12 nucleotides align to TRBD1. The sample was sorted CD4+, CD8+, or CD8+CD57+ T cells (not recorded which) from PBMCs. CDR3 DNA: TGCAGTGCCGAGGGACAGGGGGCCCTTGGTGAAAAACTGTTTTTT. Translation gives CSAEGQGALGEKLFF.